The entry below describes one TCR beta chain. The antigen is not known. The ends lost 5 bases at V and 0 bases at J; junction bases unmatched: 8. The CDR3 loop spans 17 amino acids. Germline V gene data show CDR1 as SGHTA and CDR2 as FQGNSA. PCR was performed a second time for about 7 to 12 cycles using a sample-barcoded 5' primer and a J-beta primer mix. A 12-random-nucleotide template-switch adaptor tagged each cDNA molecule. TCRdb processed the 5' RACE reads anew with MiXCR; each CDR3 protein has one entry. The sample holds approximately 850,000 distinct CDR3 sequences, roughly 60% seen once. These data are taken from a study of blood T cells in healthy people across ages. Findings of the study overall: Older age coincided with a roughly linear decline in TCR beta diversity per million T cells. A strong correlation was found between TCR beta diversity and the percentage of naive T cells.

Sequencing was carried out using blood. The chain links TRBV7-2 to TRBJ2-1, with 9 bases identical to TRBD1. The clonotype was recovered from a man aged 25 to 40 in good health. The CDR3 region has the DNA TGTGCCAGCAGCCGACCCACAGGGGGCAGCTCCTACAATGAGCAGTTCTTC. Translation gives CASSRPTGGSSYNEQFF.